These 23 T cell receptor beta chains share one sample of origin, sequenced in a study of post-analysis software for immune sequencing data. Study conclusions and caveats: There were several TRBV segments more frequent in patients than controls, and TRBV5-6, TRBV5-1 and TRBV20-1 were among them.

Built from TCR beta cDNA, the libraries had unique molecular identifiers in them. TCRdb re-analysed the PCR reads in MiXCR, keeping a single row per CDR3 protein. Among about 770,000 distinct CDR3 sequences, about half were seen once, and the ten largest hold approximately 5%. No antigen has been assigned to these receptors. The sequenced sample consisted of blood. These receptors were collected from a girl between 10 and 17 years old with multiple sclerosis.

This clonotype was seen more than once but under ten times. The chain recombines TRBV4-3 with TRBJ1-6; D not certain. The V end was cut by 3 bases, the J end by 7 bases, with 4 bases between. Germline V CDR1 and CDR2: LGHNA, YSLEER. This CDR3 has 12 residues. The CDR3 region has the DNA TGCGCCAGCAGCCACTGGAATTCACCCCTCCACTTT. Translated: CASSHWNSPLHF.

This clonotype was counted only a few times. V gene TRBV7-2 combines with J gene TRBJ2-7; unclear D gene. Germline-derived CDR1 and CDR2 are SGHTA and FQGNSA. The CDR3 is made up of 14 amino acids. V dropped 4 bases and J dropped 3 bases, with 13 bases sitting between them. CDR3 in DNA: TGTGCCAGCAGCTCCGCCGGGTCCCACTACGAGCAGTACTTC. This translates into CASSSAGSHYEQYF.

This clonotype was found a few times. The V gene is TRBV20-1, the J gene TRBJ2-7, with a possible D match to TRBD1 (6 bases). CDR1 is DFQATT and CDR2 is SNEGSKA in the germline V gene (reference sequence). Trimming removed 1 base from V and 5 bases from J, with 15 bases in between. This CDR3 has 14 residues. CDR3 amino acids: CSARVLRWGHEQYF. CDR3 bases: TGCAGTGCTAGAGTCCTAAGGTGGGGGCACGAGCAGTACTTC.

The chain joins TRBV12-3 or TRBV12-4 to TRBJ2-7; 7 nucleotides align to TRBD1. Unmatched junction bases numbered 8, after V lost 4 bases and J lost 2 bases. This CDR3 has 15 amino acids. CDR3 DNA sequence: TGTGCCAGCAGTTATACAGGGGCACGTACCTACGAGCAGTACTTC. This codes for CASSYTGARTYEQYF.

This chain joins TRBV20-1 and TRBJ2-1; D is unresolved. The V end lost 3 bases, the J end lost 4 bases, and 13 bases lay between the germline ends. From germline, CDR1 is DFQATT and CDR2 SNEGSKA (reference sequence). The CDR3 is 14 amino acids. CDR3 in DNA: TGCAGTGCTAGTTCTCCCTTAGGATACAATGAGCAGTTCTTC. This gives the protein CSASSPLGYNEQFF.

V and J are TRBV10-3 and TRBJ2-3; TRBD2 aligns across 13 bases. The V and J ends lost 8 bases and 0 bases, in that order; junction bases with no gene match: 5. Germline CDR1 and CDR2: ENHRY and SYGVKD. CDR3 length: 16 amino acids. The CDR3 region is CAIWTSGGPSTDTQYF. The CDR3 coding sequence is TGTGCCATCTGGACTAGCGGGGGACCCAGCACAGATACGCAGTATTTT.

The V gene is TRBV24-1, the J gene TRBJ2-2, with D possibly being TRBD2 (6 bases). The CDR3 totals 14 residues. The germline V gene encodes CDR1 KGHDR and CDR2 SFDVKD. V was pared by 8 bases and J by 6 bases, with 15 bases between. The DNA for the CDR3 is TGTGCCACCAAGGGCCAGGGAGGCGCCGGGGAGCTGTTTTTT. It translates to CATKGQGGAGELFF.

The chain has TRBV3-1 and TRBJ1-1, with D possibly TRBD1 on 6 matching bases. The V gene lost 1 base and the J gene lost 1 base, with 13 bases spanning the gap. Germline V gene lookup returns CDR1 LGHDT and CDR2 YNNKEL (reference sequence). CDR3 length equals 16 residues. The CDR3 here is CASSQGQGKRNTEAFF. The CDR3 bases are TGTGCCAGCAGCCAAGGGCAGGGGAAGAGGAACACTGAAGCTTTCTTT.

The CDR3 coding sequence is TGCGCCAGCAGTTCCCGGACAGGGAGAAATGTCCACGAGCAGTACTTC. It is translated as CASSSRTGRNVHEQYF. The chain uses TRBV4-3 and TRBJ2-5, with 8 positions matching TRBD1. The closer fit of TRBJ2-7 to the DNA end suggests the J call may be wrong. The CDR3 is 16 amino acids. The V gene's germline CDR1 is LGHNA and CDR2 YSLEER.

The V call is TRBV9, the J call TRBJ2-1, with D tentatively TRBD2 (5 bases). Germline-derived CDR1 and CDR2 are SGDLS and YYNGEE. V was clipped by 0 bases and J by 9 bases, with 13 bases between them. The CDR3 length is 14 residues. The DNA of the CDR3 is TGTGCCAGCAGCGTAGGGCCTAGCAGCTTTGAGCAGTTCTTC. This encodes CASSVGPSSFEQFF.

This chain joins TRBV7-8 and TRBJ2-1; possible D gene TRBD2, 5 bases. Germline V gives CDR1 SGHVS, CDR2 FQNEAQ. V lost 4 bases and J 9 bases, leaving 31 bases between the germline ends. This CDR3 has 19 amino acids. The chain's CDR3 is CASSSRRTGTSSFHSEQFF. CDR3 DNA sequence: TGTGCCAGCAGCTCCAGGAGGACGGGTACTAGTTCTTTCCACAGTGAGCAGTTCTTC.

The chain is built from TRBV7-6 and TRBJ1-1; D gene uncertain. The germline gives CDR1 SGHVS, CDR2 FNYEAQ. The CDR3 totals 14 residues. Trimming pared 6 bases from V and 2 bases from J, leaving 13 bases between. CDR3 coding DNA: TGTGCCAGCAGTTCCGGAGGCGGTAACACTGAAGCTTTCTTT. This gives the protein CASSSGGGNTEAFF.

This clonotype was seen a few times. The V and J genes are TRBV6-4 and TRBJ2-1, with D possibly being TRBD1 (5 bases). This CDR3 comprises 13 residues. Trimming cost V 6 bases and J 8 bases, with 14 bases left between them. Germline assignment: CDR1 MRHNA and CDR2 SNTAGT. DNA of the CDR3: TGTGCCAGCAGCGGCCAAGGGGCGGATGAGCAGTTCTTC. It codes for CASSGQGADEQFF.

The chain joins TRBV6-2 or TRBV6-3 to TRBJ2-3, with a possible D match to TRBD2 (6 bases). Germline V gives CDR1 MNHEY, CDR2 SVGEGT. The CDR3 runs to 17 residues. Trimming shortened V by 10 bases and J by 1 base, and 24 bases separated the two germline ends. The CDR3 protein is CATTRYRESSGTDTQYF. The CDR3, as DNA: TGTGCCACCACGAGATATCGGGAGAGTTCGGGCACAGATACGCAGTATTTT.

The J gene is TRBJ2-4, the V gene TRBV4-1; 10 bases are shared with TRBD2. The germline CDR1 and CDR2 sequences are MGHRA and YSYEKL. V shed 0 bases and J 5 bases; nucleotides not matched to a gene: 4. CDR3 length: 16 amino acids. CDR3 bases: TGCGCCAGCAGCCAAGAGCACGGGACTAGCGAAAACATTCAGTACTTC. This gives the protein CASSQEHGTSENIQYF.

This chain's CDR3 is CASSQSTLGPSYNEQFF. Here the CDR3 DNA reads TGTGCCAGCAGCCAATCTACGTTGGGGCCCTCCTACAATGAGCAGTTCTTC. V usage is TRBV11-3 and J usage is TRBJ2-1; tentative D call: TRBD1 (5 bases). This CDR3 contains 17 residues. With 5 bases removed from V and 0 bases from J, the gap between germline ends came to 17 bases. Germline V gene lookup returns CDR1 SGHNT and CDR2 YENEEA.

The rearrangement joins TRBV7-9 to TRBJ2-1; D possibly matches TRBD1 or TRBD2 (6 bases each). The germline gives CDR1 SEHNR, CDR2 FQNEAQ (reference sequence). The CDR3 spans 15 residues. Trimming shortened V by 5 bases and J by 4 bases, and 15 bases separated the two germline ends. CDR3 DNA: TGTGCCAGCAGCCTCGAGGAGGGGGTTTACAATGAGCAGTTCTTC. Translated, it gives CASSLEEGVYNEQFF.

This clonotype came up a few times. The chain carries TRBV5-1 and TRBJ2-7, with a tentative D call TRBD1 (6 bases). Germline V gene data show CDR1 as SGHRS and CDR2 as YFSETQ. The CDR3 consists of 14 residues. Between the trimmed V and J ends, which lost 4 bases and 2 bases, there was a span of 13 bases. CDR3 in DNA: TGCGCCAGCAGCCCGGACAGTGCCCCCTACGAGCAGTACTTC. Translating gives CASSPDSAPYEQYF.

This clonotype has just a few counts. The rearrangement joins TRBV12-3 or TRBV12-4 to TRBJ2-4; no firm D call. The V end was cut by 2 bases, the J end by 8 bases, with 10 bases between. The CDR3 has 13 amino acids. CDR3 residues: CASSLIPLDIQYF. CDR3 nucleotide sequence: TGTGCCAGCAGTTTAATTCCATTAGACATTCAGTACTTC.

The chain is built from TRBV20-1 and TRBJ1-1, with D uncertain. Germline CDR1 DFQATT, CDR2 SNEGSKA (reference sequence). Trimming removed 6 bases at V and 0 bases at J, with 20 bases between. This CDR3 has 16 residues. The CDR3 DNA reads TGCAGTGCCAGCTCGATGTTGGACTGGGTGAACACTGAAGCTTTCTTT. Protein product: CSASSMLDWVNTEAFF.

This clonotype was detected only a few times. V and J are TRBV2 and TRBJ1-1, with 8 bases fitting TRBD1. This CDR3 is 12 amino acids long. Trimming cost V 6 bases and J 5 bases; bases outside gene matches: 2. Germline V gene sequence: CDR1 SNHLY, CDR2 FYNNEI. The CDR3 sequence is CASRTGETEAFF. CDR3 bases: TGTGCCAGCAGGACAGGGGAGACTGAAGCTTTCTTT.

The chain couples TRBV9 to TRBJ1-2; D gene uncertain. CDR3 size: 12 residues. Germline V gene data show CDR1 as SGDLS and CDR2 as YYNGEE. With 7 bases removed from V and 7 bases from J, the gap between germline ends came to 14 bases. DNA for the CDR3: TGTGCCAGCCGGAGTTTGATGGGTGGCTACACCTTC. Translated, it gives CASRSLMGGYTF.

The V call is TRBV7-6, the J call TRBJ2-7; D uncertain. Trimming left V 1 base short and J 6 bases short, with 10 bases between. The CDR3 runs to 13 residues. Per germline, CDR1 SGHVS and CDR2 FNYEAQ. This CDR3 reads CASSLGPRGEQYF. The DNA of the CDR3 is TGTGCCAGCAGCTTAGGACCTCGAGGCGAGCAGTACTTC. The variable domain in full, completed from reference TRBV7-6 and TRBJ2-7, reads GAGVSQSPRYKVTKRGQDVALRCDPISGHVSLYWYRQALGQGPEFLTYFNYEAQQDKSGLPNDRFSAERPEGSISTLTIQRTEQRDSAMYRCASSLGPRGEQYFGPGTRLTVT.